This TCR beta chain is from a study of CD4 T cells in relation to SARS-CoV-2 and coronaviruses. The study's findings and limits: Pre-pandemic and post-infection samples never came from the same donor. Culture-expanded clones reflect memory recall rather than primary priming during culture.

This clone came up once. Its antigen is not known. The protocol was immunoSEQ multiplex PCR, while the TCRdb copy is restricted to in-frame clones and leaves out a portion. The table shows about 60,000 clones, with approximately 94% occurring only once. The unexposed donors gave CD4+ T cells in about 2010-2019, prior to COVID-19. This clonotype originated in a human donor in good health. Input material: naive CD4+ T cells from PBMCs. Noted subset: naive CD4+ T cells isolated by negative enrichment.

The CDR3 sequence: CASSVGQGKKSTDTQYF. In DNA, the CDR3 is TGTGCCAGCAGCGTGGGACAGGGGAAGAAAAGCACAGATACGCAGTATTTT. The V and J genes are TRBV5-4 and TRBJ2-3; TRBD1 matches 10 bases. The CDR3 has 17 amino acids. Losses at the gene ends were 4 bases for V and 0 bases for J; bases not matched to a gene: 8. CDR1 and CDR2 (germline): SGHNT, YYREEE (reference sequence).